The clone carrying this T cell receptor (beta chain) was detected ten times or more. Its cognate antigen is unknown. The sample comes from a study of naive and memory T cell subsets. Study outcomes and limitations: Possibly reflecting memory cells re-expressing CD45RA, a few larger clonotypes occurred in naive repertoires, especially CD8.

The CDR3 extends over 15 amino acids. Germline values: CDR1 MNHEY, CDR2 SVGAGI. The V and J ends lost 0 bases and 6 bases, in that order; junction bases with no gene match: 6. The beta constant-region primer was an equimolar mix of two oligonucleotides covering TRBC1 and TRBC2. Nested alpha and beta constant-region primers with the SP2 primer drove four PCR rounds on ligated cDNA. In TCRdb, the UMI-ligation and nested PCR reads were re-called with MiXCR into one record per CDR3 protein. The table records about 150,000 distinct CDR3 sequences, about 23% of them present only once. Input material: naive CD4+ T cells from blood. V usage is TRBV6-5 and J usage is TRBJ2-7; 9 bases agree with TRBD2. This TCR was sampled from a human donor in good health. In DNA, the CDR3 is TGTGCCAGCAGTTACTCGGCGGGAGGGCCGGGCGAGCAGTACTTC. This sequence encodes CASSYSAGGPGEQYF.